A single sample gave rise to the 12 T cell receptor beta chains below, sequenced in a study of blood T cells in healthy people across ages. A J-beta primer mix and a sample-barcoded 5' primer were used in a second PCR of roughly 6 to 11 cycles. TCRdb reanalysed the 5' RACE reads using MiXCR and keeps one entry per CDR3 protein. The sample has 1.5 million or so distinct CDR3 sequences; roughly 43% are singletons. The sample taken for sequencing was blood. These receptors originate from a woman younger than 30 in good health.

The chain uses TRBV13 and TRBJ2-7, with 10 positions matching TRBD1. Trimming took 0 bases from V and 0 from J; bases not matched to a gene: 2. The CDR3 length is 16 residues. Germline CDR1 reads PRHDT; CDR2 reads FYEKMQ (reference sequence). The CDR3 protein is CASSLGGQGSSYEQYF. DNA of the CDR3: TGTGCCAGCAGCTTAGGGGGACAGGGGAGCTCCTACGAGCAGTACTTC.

The V call is TRBV7-8, the J call TRBJ1-1, with D unresolved. The CDR3 contains 14 residues. In germline, CDR1 is SGHVS, CDR2 FQNEAQ. V dropped 2 bases and J dropped 7 bases, with 14 bases sitting between them. The CDR3 sequence is CASSLLSLKVEAFF. For the CDR3, the DNA is TGTGCCAGCAGCTTACTGTCGCTTAAAGTTGAAGCTTTCTTT.

This chain joins TRBV7-9 and TRBJ2-1; 8 bases match TRBD2. V lost 4 bases to trimming and J lost 5 bases; unmatched junction nucleotides: 10. Germline CDR1 reads SEHNR; CDR2 reads FQNEAQ (reference sequence). The CDR3 has 16 amino acids. CDR3 amino acids: CASSSSGGGHNNEQFF. The CDR3 nucleotides are TGTGCCAGCAGCTCGAGCGGGGGAGGTCACAACAATGAGCAGTTCTTC.

This clonotype was found a few times. This chain connects TRBV6-6 to TRBJ2-1; 7 bases match TRBD2. Trimming removed 6 bases from V and 0 bases from J; junction bases left unmatched: 2. This CDR3 is 14 amino acids long. The germline CDR1 and CDR2 sequences are MNHNY and SVGAGI (reference sequence). The CDR3 bases are TGTGCCAGCAGGCTAGCGGACTCCTACAATGAGCAGTTCTTC. The encoded protein is CASRLADSYNEQFF.

The table lists this clonotype with a few counts. A read error may account for a junction end that differs from germline. J is TRBJ2-1 and V is TRBV4-3, with D hard to call. In germline, CDR1 is LGHNA, CDR2 YSLEER. The CDR3 has 15 residues. CDR3 sequence: CAGSQIQSSYNEQFF. CDR3 sequence (DNA): TGCGCCGGCAGCCAGATCCAGAGCTCCTACAATGAGCAGTTCTTC.

The chain employs TRBV11-1 and TRBJ2-7; 10 bases agree with TRBD1. V gave up 3 bases and J gave up 3 bases; unmatched junction bases: 5. CDR1 and CDR2 (germline): SGHAT, FQDESV (reference sequence). The CDR3 extends over 15 amino acids. The CDR3 is CASSFRTGGNYEQYF. The CDR3 DNA follows: TGTGCCAGCAGCTTTCGGACAGGGGGAAACTACGAGCAGTACTTC.

This chain joins TRBV9 and TRBJ2-3, with a weak D call TRBD2 (6 bases). The V gene lost 0 bases and the J gene lost 2 bases, with 13 bases spanning the gap. The CDR3 has 16 amino acids. Germline values: CDR1 SGDLS, CDR2 YYNGEE. CDR3 residues: CASSVGVAAVTDTQYF. The CDR3 DNA reads TGTGCCAGCAGCGTAGGTGTAGCGGCGGTCACAGATACGCAGTATTTT.

This clonotype was found many times. The rearrangement joins TRBV12-3 or TRBV12-4 to TRBJ2-1; 10 bases line up with TRBD1. The junction had 1 base not matched to a gene; V was cut back by 5 bases and J by 0 bases. The CDR3 has 15 amino acids. This CDR3 reads CASSRDRGSYNEQFF. As DNA, the CDR3 is TGTGCCAGCAGTCGGGACAGGGGCTCCTACAATGAGCAGTTCTTC.

This chain links TRBV6-4 with TRBJ2-7, with TRBD2 matching 7 bases. The V gene's germline CDR1 is MRHNA and CDR2 SNTAGT. The J segment lost 7 bases and the V segment lost 2 bases, leaving 11 bases of the junction unmatched. This CDR3 comprises 15 residues. The CDR3, as DNA: TGTGCCAGCAGTGACGGAGCGGGAAGGGGCAATGAGCAGTACTTC. Encoded protein: CASSDGAGRGNEQYF.

The chain is built from TRBV20-1 and TRBJ1-6, with D perhaps TRBD1 (6 bases). Deletions cut 2 bases from V and 0 bases from J, with 17 bases between. Germline V gives CDR1 DFQATT, CDR2 SNEGSKA (reference sequence). This CDR3 has 18 residues. CDR3 DNA sequence: TGCAGTGCTAGAACCCGGGACACCACGAGCTCCTATAATTCACCCCTCCACTTT. It specifies CSARTRDTTSSYNSPLHF.

This chain joins TRBV27 and TRBJ1-4, with 9 bases fitting TRBD1. Germline V gene lookup returns CDR1 MNHEY and CDR2 SMNVEV (reference sequence). With 5 bases clipped from V and 7 bases from J, the junction kept 11 bases outside the gene matches. The CDR3 spans 16 residues. The CDR3 protein is CASSPLRDREFEKLFF. The DNA of the CDR3 is TGTGCCAGCAGTCCACTTCGGGACAGGGAATTTGAAAAACTGTTTTTT.

The chain couples TRBV12-3 or TRBV12-4 to TRBJ2-1; tentatively, D is TRBD2 (6 bases). The CDR3 totals 14 residues. Trimming removed 6 bases from V and 4 bases from J, with 13 bases in between. The chain's CDR3 is CASRLYGRYNEQFF. CDR3 sequence (DNA): TGTGCCAGCAGGTTATACGGGAGATACAATGAGCAGTTCTTC.